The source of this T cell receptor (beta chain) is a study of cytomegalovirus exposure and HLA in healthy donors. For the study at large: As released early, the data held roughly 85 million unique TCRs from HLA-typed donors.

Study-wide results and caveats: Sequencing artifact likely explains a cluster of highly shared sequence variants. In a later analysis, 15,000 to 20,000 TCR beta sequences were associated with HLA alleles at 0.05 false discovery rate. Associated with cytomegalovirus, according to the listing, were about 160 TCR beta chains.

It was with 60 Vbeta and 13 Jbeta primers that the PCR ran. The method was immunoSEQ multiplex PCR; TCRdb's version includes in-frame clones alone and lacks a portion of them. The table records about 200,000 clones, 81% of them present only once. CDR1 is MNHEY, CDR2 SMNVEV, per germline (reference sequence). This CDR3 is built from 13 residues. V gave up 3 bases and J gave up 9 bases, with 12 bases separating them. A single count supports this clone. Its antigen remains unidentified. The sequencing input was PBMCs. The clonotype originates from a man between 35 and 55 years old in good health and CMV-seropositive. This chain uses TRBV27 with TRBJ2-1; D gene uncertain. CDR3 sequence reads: CASSFSTSLEQFF. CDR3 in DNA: TGTGCCAGCAGTTTCTCGACAAGCCTTGAGCAGTTCTTC.